This T cell receptor (beta chain) was observed in a study of T cell responses to AZD1222 COVID-19 vaccine. Details on this clone: Its antigen is unknown.

Germline-derived CDR1 and CDR2 are SNHLY and FYNNEI. The CDR3 runs to 15 residues. The J segment lost 10 bases and the V segment lost 5 bases, leaving 8 bases of the junction unmatched. Findings and limits, study-wide: It should be noted that donors were predominantly white British and more often female, and clonal diversity was possibly underestimated. Spike-specific TCR breadth and depth went up after people got two AZD1222 doses.

The repertoire was sequenced with immunoSEQ multiplex PCR; TCRdb's copy has only in-frame clones and lacks some. The data show fewer than 110,000 clones, with 90% seen just once and 4.8% held by the top ten. This sequence originates from an adult in good health. The sample consisted of peripheral blood, taken on day 0 of AZD1222 vaccination. The rearrangement joins TRBV2 to TRBJ1-6, with 10 bases that match TRBD1. The CDR3 region has the DNA TGTGCCAGCAGTTATACCGGGACAGGGGTCTCACCCCTCCACTTT. It is translated as CASSYTGTGVSPLHF.